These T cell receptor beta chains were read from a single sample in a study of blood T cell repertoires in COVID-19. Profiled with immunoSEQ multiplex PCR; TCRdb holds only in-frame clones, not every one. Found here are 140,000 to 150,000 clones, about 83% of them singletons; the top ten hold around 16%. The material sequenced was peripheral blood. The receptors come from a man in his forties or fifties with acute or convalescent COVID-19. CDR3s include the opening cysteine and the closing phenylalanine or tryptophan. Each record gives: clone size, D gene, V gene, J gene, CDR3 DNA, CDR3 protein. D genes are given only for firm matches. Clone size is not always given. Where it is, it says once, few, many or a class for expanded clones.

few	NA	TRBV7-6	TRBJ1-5	TGTGCCAGCAGCTTACTCTCAGGGCAAAATCAGCCCCAGCATTTT	CASSLLSGQNQPQHF
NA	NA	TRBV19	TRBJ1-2	TGTGCCAGAAAGAGTAACCATTCCCTCTATGGCTACACCTTC	CARKSNHSLYGYTF
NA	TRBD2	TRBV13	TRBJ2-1	TGTGCCAGCAGCTATTGGCGGCGGGGGGGTAGCTCCTACAATGAGCAGTTCTTC	CASSYWRRGGSSYNEQFF
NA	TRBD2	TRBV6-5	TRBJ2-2	TGTGCCGCCGGGCGGGGAGCGGGGACCGGGGAGCTGTTTTTT	CAAGRGAGTGELFF
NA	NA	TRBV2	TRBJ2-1	TGTGCCAGCAGTGATACCCGGGGTCCCTACAATGAGCAGTTCTTC	CASSDTRGPYNEQFF
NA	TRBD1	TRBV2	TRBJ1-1	TGTGCCAGCAGCGAACAAAACTCAGGGGGCACTGAAGCTTTCTTT	CASSEQNSGGTEAFF
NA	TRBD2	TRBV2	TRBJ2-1	TGTGCCAGCAGGACTAGCGGGGGGAACCACAATGAGCAGTTCTTC	CASRTSGGNHNEQFF
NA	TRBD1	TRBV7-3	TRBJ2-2	TGTGCCAGCAGCCCAAGCTCCGGGACAGGGGCCGGGGAGCTGTTTTTT	CASSPSSGTGAGELFF
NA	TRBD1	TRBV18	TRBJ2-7	TGTGCCAGCTCACCACTACAGGGGGATGGCTACGAGCAGTACTTC	CASSPLQGDGYEQYF
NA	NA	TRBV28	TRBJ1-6	TGTGCCAGCAGTTCCCCTCCCAGGGGATCACCCCTCCACTTT	CASSSPPRGSPLHF